This T cell receptor (beta chain) derives from a study of blood T cell repertoires in COVID-19 (dated by TCRdb to the early 2020s). For the wider study: The collaborator samples originated in the United States, Italy and Spain and spanned the acute and convalescent phases of COVID-19. The material from the prospective study consisted of cDNA or gDNA derived from T cells, B-cell-depleted T cells, or PBMCs. Subjects who had been exposed to COVID-19, were actively infected with it, or had recovered from it provided the deeply sampled blood TCRbeta repertoires that made up the dataset. The repertoires were released in a freely available public database meant as a resource for research on the immune response to SARS-CoV-2. Samples came from the ongoing ImmuneRACE study (first 160 participants) plus 1,254 subjects from 6 global collaborators. The sample metadata nearly always contained a de-identified subject ID, COVID-19 status, age in years and sex. HLA class I and class II types, where available, came from metadata supplied by the sample provider rather than from assay-based typing. Study-wide conclusions, independent of this receptor: The quantity of clinical and demographic metadata differed by source and by participant and was supplied without curation.

V is trimmed back by 4 bases and J by 6 bases, and the junction contains 9 bases that no gene match accounts for. From the cysteine up to the phenylalanine, the CDR3 has a length of 15 residues. Just the 45-base CDR3 DNA is kept, in frame starting at base 1. The CDR1 and CDR2 encoded by the germline V gene are SNHLY and FYNNEI. TCRbeta CDR3 regions were amplified from genomic DNA by means of the immunoSEQ Assay, a bias-controlled multiplex PCR. Processing in the source paper ran as follows. The number of nucleated cells in each sample was estimated by amplification of reference gene primers within the assay. To quantify the absolute abundance of each unique TCRbeta CDR3 rearrangement, sequence reads were collapsed and filtered. For each sample, productive Simpson clonality was calculated by taking the square root of Simpson's diversity index across productive rearrangements. TCRdb took this table from immuneACCESS and kept in-frame rearrangements with V and J called. Such tables lack part of the clones; where checked against another copy, unresolved V genes explain under half of the gap, and the rest is unexplained. V, J and clone size are those of that table, while D and trimming were read from the DNA. The sample data list a few hundred thousand clones, and over 85% of these were observed just once. Less than 3.5% of the sample lies in the top ten.

Regarding this clone: Its antigen has not been determined. No base quality information exists; no much larger clone differs at one position.

Participants in the prospective study were enrolled through a virtual design, were aged roughly 18 to 95 years, and lived in approximately 24 United States geographic areas. In the prospective study, cohorts were assigned on the basis of participant-reported clinical history obtained from a screening survey and a study questionnaire. A participant counted as exposed if, within 2 weeks of entering the study, that participant had been in contact with someone who had a PCR-confirmed or clinician-diagnosed COVID-19 case. Each participant in the prospective study had whole blood, serum and a nasopharyngeal or oropharyngeal swab collected by mobile phlebotomists. Additional blood draws and questionnaires over an approximately 2-month period could optionally be provided by prospective study participants. Before DNA extraction, blood samples from the prospective study were shipped at room temperature or frozen.

The sequence joins TRBV2 to TRBJ1-5, with 7 middle bases fitting TRBD1. Sequencing used PBMCs or T cells enriched from blood (not recorded which). The receptor was isolated from a woman aged 45 to 65 who had been exposed to COVID-19. The CDR3 protein: CASSAEGAVSQPQHF. The sequenced DNA: TGTGCCAGCAGTGCTGAGGGGGCAGTGAGTCAGCCCCAGCATTTT.